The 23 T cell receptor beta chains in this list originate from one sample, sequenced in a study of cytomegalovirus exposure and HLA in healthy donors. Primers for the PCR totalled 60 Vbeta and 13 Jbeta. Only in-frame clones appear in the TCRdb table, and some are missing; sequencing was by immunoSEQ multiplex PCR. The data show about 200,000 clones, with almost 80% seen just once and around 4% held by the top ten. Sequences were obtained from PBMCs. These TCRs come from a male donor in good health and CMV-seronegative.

The CDR3 is CASSHRGEQYF. The CDR3 DNA sequence: TGCGCCAGCAGCCACAGGGGTGAGCAGTACTTC. The rearrangement joins TRBV5-1 to TRBJ2-7; 7 positions match TRBD1. Losses at the gene ends were 4 bases for V and 7 bases for J; bases not matched to a gene: 2. The germline V gene has CDR1 SGHRS and CDR2 YFSETQ. The CDR3 is 11 amino acids.

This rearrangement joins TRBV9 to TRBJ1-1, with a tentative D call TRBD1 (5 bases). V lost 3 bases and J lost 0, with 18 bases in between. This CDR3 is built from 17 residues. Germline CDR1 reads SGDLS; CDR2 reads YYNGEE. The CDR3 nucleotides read TGTGCCAGCAGCGGATCTAAGGACACGCCCATGAACACTGAAGCTTTCTTT. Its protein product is CASSGSKDTPMNTEAFF.

This CDR3 reads CASRPDFRTFTDTQYF. As DNA, the CDR3 is TGTGCCAGCAGGCCTGACTTCCGAACCTTCACAGATACGCAGTATTTT. The V gene is TRBV27, the J gene TRBJ2-3; D is unclear. Looked up from germline, CDR1 is MNHEY and CDR2 is SMNVEV (reference sequence). This CDR3 has 16 residues. Between the trimmed V and J ends, which lost 6 bases and 2 bases, there was a span of 18 bases.

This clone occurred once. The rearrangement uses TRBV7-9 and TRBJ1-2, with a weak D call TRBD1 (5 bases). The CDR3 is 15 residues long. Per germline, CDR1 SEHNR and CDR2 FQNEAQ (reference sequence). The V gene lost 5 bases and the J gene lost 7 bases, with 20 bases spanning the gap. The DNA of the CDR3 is TGTGCCAGCAGCCCGGAAGGGGCTGGGCATCCTGGCTACACCTTC. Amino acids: CASSPEGAGHPGYTF.

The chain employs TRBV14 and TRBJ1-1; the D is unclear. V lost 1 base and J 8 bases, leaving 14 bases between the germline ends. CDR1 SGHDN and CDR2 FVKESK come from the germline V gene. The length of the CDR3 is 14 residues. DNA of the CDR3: TGTGCCAGCAGCCAAGGTCTACCCCGGTTGGAAGCTTTCTTT. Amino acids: CASSQGLPRLEAFF.

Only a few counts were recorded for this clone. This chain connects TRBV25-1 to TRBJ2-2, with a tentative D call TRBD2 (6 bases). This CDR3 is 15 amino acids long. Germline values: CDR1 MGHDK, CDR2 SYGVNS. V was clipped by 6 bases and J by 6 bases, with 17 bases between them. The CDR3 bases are TGTGCCAGCAGCAAAAGCGGGCGGACGGCCGGGGAGCTGTTTTTT. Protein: CASSKSGRTAGELFF.

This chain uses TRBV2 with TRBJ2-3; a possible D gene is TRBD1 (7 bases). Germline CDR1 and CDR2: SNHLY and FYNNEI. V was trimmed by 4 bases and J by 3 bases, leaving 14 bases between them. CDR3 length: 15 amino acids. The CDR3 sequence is CASSVGQAGTDTQYF. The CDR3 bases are TGTGCCAGCAGTGTAGGACAGGCGGGGACAGATACGCAGTATTTT.

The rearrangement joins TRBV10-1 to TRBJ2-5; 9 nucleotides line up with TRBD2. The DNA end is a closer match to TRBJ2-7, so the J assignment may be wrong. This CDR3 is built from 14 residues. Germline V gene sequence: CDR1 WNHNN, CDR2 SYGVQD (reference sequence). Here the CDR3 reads CASSEGLALYEQYF. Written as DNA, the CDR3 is TGCGCCAGCAGTGAGGGACTAGCGCTATACGAGCAGTACTTC.

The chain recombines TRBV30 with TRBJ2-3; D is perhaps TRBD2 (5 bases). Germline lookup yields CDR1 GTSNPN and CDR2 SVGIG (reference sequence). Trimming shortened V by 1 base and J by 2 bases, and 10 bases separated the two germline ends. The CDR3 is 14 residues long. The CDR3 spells CAWSGAVTTDTQYF. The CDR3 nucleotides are TGTGCCTGGAGTGGAGCGGTGACCACAGATACGCAGTATTTT.

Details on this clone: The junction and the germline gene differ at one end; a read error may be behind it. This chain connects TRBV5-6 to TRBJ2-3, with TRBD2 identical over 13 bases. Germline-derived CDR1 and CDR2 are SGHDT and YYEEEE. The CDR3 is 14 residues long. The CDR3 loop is CASSFGPRGLAGPF. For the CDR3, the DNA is TGTGCCAGCAGCTTTGGGCCGAGGGGACTAGCGGGACCTTTT.

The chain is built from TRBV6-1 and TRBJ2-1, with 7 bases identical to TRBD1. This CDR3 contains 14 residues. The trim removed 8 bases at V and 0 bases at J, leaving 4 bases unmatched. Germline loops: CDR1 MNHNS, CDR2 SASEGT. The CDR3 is CASGPGGSYNEQFF. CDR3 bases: TGTGCCAGCGGACCAGGGGGCTCCTACAATGAGCAGTTCTTC.

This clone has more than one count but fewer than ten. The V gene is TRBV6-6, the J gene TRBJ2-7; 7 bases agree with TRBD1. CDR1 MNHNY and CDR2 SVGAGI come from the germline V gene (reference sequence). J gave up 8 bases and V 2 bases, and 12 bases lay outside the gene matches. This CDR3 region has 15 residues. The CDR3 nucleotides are TGTGCCAGCAGTTACCCGATCGGACAGGTTGAACAGCAGTACTTC. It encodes CASSYPIGQVEQQYF.

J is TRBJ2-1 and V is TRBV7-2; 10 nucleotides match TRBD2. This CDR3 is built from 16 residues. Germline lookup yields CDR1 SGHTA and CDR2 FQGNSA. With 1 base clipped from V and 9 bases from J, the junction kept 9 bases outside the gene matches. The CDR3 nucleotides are TGTGCCAGCAGCTTAGGGGCTAGCGGGAGTCAGGTTGAGCAGTTCTTC. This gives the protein CASSLGASGSQVEQFF.

CDR3 in amino acids: CASSPDPLTSSSYNEQFF. The CDR3 DNA follows: TGTGCCAGCAGTCCTGACCCCTTAACTAGTTCCTCCTACAATGAGCAGTTCTTC. The chain has TRBV6-4 and TRBJ2-1, with D tentatively TRBD2 (5 bases). V shed 5 bases and J shed 0 bases, with 20 bases lying between them. The CDR3 extends over 18 amino acids. Germline V gene data show CDR1 as MRHNA and CDR2 as SNTAGT.

Here the CDR3 DNA reads TGCGCCAGCAGCTTGGAGGGAGGGTACATGGATGAGCAGTTCTTC. It is translated as CASSLEGGYMDEQFF. The chain couples TRBV5-1 to TRBJ2-1; 7 bases map to TRBD2. CDR1 is SGHRS and CDR2 is YFSETQ in the germline V gene. CDR3 length: 15 residues. Germline trimming cut 0 bases from V and 8 bases from J; bases unmatched to any gene: 8.

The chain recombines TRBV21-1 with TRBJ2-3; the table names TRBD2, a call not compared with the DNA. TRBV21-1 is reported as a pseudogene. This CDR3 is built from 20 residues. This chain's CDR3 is CASSKAGTSGEVSSTDTQYF. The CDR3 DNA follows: TGTGCCAGCAGCAAGGCCGGGACTAGCGGGGAAGTCTCATCCACAGATACGCAGTATTTT.

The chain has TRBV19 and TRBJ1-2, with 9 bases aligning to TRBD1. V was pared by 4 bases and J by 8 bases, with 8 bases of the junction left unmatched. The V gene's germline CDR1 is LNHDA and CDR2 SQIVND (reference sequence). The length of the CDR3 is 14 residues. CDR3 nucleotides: TGTGCCAGTAGTACCCCCGGGACAGGGCTCGGCTACACCTTC. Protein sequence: CASSTPGTGLGYTF. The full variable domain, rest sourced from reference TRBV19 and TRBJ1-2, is DGGITQSPKYLFRKEGQNVTLSCEQNLNHDAMYWYRQDPGQGLRLIYYSQIVNDFQKGDIAEGYSVSREKKESFPLTVTSAQKNPTAFYLCASSTPGTGLGYTFGSGTRLTVV.

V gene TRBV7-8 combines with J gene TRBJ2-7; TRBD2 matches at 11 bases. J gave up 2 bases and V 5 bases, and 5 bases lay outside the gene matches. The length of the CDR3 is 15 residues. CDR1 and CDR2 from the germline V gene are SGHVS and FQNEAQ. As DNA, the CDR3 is TGTGCCAGCAGCCCAGGGACTAGCGGACCCTACGAGCAGTACTTC. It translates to CASSPGTSGPYEQYF.

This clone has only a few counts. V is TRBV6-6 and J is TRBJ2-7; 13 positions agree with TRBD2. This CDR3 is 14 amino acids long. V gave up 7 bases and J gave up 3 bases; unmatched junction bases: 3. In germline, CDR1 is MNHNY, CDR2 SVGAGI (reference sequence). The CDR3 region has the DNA TGTGCCAGCAACGGACTAGCGGGAGACTACGAGCAGTACTTC. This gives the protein CASNGLAGDYEQYF.

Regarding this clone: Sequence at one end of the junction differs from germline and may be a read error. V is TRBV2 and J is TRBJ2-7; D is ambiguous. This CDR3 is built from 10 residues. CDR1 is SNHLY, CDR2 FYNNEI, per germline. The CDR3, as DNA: TGTGCCAGCAGGGTTAGTTTCCCTATCTTC. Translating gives CASRVSFPIF.

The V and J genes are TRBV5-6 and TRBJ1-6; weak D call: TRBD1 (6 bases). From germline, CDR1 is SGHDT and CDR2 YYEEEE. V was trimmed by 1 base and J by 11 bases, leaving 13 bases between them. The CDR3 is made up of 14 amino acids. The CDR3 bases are TGTGCCAGCAGCTTGACTTTACAGGGACCACCCCTCCACTTT. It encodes CASSLTLQGPPLHF.

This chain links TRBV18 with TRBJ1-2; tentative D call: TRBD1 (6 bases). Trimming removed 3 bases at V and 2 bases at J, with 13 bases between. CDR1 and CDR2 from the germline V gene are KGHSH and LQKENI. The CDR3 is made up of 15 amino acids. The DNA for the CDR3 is TGTGCCAGCTCACCCTCTGGGGGGGCGAACTATGGCTACACCTTC. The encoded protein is CASSPSGGANYGYTF.

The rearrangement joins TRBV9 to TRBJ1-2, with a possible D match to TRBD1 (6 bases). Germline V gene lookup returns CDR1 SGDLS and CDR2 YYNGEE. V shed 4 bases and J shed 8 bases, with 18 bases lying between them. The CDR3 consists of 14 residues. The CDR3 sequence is CASSQAGASRGYTF. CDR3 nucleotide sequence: TGTGCCAGCAGCCAGGCGGGGGCATCGCGGGGCTACACCTTC.